The 22 T cell receptor beta chains below come from one sample, sequenced in a study of blood T cell repertoires in COVID-19. Clones were sequenced by immunoSEQ multiplex PCR, and TCRdb holds only the in-frame ones, with some missing. The table includes 140,000 or so clones, roughly 79% detected once. The sequencing input was peripheral blood. All receptors derive from a woman aged 55-69 years with acute or convalescent COVID-19.

This clone was picked up a small number of times. The chain joins TRBV2 to TRBJ1-1; TRBD1 is a possible D gene (6 bases). This CDR3 has 16 amino acids. CDR1 and CDR2 (germline): SNHLY, FYNNEI. Trimming left V 7 bases short and J 1 base short, with 19 bases between. The CDR3 DNA is TGTGCCAGCATCCCCTATCACAGGGATCGGAACACTGAAGCTTTCTTT. Protein product: CASIPYHRDRNTEAFF.

This clone was seen just once. The chain links TRBV27 to TRBJ2-5; D gene uncertain. CDR1 and CDR2 from the germline V gene are MNHEY and SMNVEV (reference sequence). The CDR3 consists of 15 residues. Trimming cost V 6 bases and J 9 bases, with 23 bases left between them. The CDR3 region is CASSTIDVTSEAQYF. For the CDR3, the DNA is TGTGCCAGCAGCACGATAGACGTTACCTCTGAGGCCCAGTACTTC.

The chain carries TRBV6-1 and TRBJ1-5, with D possibly matching TRBD1 (6 bases). The V end was cut by 0 bases, the J end by 6 bases, with 24 bases between. Per germline, CDR1 MNHNS and CDR2 SASEGT. CDR3 length: 19 residues. CDR3: CASSEAFGGAVKWGQPQHF. CDR3 nucleotides: TGTGCCAGCAGTGAAGCTTTTGGGGGGGCGGTAAAATGGGGTCAGCCCCAGCATTTT.

The table lists this clone with many counts. The chain has TRBV7-7 and TRBJ2-3; TRBD2 might be the D (6 bases). The V end lost 5 bases, the J end lost 2 bases, and 14 bases lay between the germline ends. The CDR3 sequence is 15 residues long. Looked up from germline, CDR1 is SSHAT and CDR2 is FNYEAQ (reference sequence). For the CDR3, the DNA is TGTGCCAGCAGCGTCGGGAGCCGCGTCACAGATACGCAGTATTTT. Amino acids: CASSVGSRVTDTQYF.

The rearrangement uses TRBV5-4 and TRBJ1-1, with D unresolved. The germline V and J ends were trimmed by 2 bases and 1 base, with 9 bases remaining between them. The CDR3 extends over 14 amino acids. From germline, CDR1 is SGHNT and CDR2 YYREEE (reference sequence). The CDR3 DNA is TGTGCCAGCAGCTTTTCACACGCGAACACTGAAGCTTTCTTT. As protein: CASSFSHANTEAFF.

The rearrangement joins TRBV6-6 to TRBJ2-5, with 9 bases aligning to TRBD1. This CDR3 spans 13 amino acids. Germline loops: CDR1 MNHNY, CDR2 SVGAGI (reference sequence). V shed 6 bases and J 1 base; nucleotides not matched to a gene: 0. For the CDR3, the DNA is TGTGCCAGCAGGGACAGGGGCCAAGAGACCCAGTACTTC. It specifies CASRDRGQETQYF.

The chain has TRBV6-4 and TRBJ2-1; 7 nucleotides agree with TRBD2. This CDR3 has 14 amino acids. After removal of 2 bases from V and 8 bases from J, the junction contained 6 bases not matched to a gene. Germline-derived CDR1 and CDR2 are MRHNA and SNTAGT. As DNA, the CDR3 is TGTGCCAGCAGTGACGAGGCGGGAGATTATGAGCAGTTCTTC. Encoded protein: CASSDEAGDYEQFF.

The chain employs TRBV18 and TRBJ1-1; unclear D gene. The V end was cut by 0 bases, the J end by 1 base, with 9 bases between. CDR1 is KGHSH and CDR2 is LQKENI in the germline V gene. The CDR3 is made up of 15 amino acids. The CDR3 DNA reads as TGTGCCAGCTCACCACCCGGGAGGAGGAACACTGAAGCTTTCTTT. This encodes CASSPPGRRNTEAFF.

The chain has TRBV28 and TRBJ2-7; 7 bases agree with TRBD1. V trimming: 2 bases; J trimming: 4 bases; junction bases outside the gene matches: 5. The CDR3 covers 14 residues. Germline CDR1 MDHEN, CDR2 SYDVKM. CDR3 bases: TGTGCCAGCAGTTTACCCCCCAGGGGGTACGAGCAGTACTTC. Residues: CASSLPPRGYEQYF.

The CDR3 spells CGRGQHQETQYF. The DNA of the CDR3 is TGTGGGAGAGGACAGCACCAAGAGACCCAGTACTTC. V usage is TRBV19 and J usage is TRBJ2-5, with D possibly matching TRBD1 (6 bases). The CDR3 is 12 residues long. Germline V gene data show CDR1 as LNHDA and CDR2 as SQIVND (reference sequence).

The genes are TRBV7-8 and TRBJ2-5; 7 bases are a match to TRBD2. The CDR3 runs to 16 residues. Germline lookup yields CDR1 SGHVS and CDR2 FQNEAQ. V was pared by 5 bases and J by 0 bases, with 9 bases of the junction left unmatched. CDR3 sequence (DNA): TGTGCCAGCAGCACGACCTCTAGCGGTTACCAAGAGACCCAGTACTTC. This translates into CASSTTSSGYQETQYF.

The gene calls are TRBV9 and TRBJ2-7, with D possibly being TRBD2 (6 bases). This CDR3 comprises 16 residues. Germline V gene sequence: CDR1 SGDLS, CDR2 YYNGEE. V was pared by 0 bases and J by 7 bases, with 20 bases between. CDR3 sequence: CASSVEGSGLWGEQYF. The CDR3 DNA reads as TGTGCCAGCAGCGTAGAAGGTAGCGGCTTATGGGGGGAGCAGTACTTC.

The chain has TRBV4-1 and TRBJ1-5; D unclear. V lost 0 bases and J 5 bases, leaving 23 bases between the germline ends. CDR3 length: 19 residues. Per the germline V gene, CDR1 is MGHRA and CDR2 is YSYEKL. CDR3 in DNA: TGCGCCAGCAGCCAAGAGCCGGTCCTTGCTCCTAGAGCAGATCAGCCCCAGCATTTT. The encoded protein is CASSQEPVLAPRADQPQHF.

The chain is built from TRBV10-3 and TRBJ1-2; tentatively, D is TRBD1 (5 bases). V was trimmed by 5 bases and J by 8 bases, leaving 18 bases between them. Germline V gene sequence: CDR1 ENHRY, CDR2 SYGVKD. The CDR3 sequence is 14 residues long. This CDR3 reads CAISRDSQVGGYTF. The CDR3 coding sequence is TGTGCCATCAGTAGGGACTCGCAGGTGGGAGGCTACACCTTC.

The V call is TRBV23-1, the J call TRBJ1-6; tentatively, D is TRBD1 (6 bases). TRBV23-1 belongs to the ORF category, with a function that is uncertain. This CDR3 region has 13 residues. V gave up 3 bases and J gave up 11 bases, with 11 bases separating them. CDR3 protein: CASSHGGWPPLHF. DNA for the CDR3: TGCGCCAGCAGTCATGGGGGCTGGCCACCCCTCCACTTT.

V gene TRBV30 combines with J gene TRBJ2-7, with 7 bases fitting TRBD1. V shed 3 bases and J 0 bases; nucleotides not matched to a gene: 8. Germline CDR1 GTSNPN, CDR2 SVGIG (reference sequence). The CDR3 runs 15 residues. The CDR3 sequence is CAWRRGQSSSYEQYF. DNA of the CDR3: TGTGCCTGGAGGAGGGGACAGTCGAGCTCCTACGAGCAGTACTTC.

The CDR3 DNA reads TGTGCCAGTAGACAGAGCAATCAGCCCCAGCATTTT. This codes for CASRQSNQPQHF. J is TRBJ1-5 and V is TRBV19; no clear D. The V and J ends lost 6 bases and 1 base respectively, with 4 bases between them. Germline CDR1 LNHDA, CDR2 SQIVND (reference sequence). This CDR3 is 12 amino acids long.

This chain joins TRBV19 and TRBJ2-7; TRBD2 aligns across 10 bases. In germline, CDR1 is LNHDA, CDR2 SQIVND (reference sequence). Trimming at V came to 5 bases and at J to 4 bases, leaving 8 bases not matched to a gene. CDR3 length: 15 residues. The CDR3 sequence: CASSSLAGPWYEQYF. As DNA, the CDR3 is TGTGCCAGTAGTTCACTAGCGGGGCCTTGGTACGAGCAGTACTTC.

This chain uses TRBV27 with TRBJ2-7; 8 nucleotides line up with TRBD1. This CDR3 region has 13 residues. Per the germline V gene, CDR1 is MNHEY and CDR2 is SMNVEV (reference sequence). V lost 7 bases to trimming and J lost 3 bases; unmatched junction nucleotides: 5. The CDR3 loop reads CASTGQGLYEQYF. CDR3 coding DNA: TGTGCCAGCACCGGACAGGGTCTCTACGAGCAGTACTTC.

The V and J genes are TRBV4-2 and TRBJ2-7, with 8 bases lining up with TRBD2. The V segment lost 2 bases and the J segment 2 bases; nucleotides outside the gene matches: 5. Germline V gives CDR1 LGHNA, CDR2 YNFKEQ. The CDR3 consists of 15 residues. Written as DNA, the CDR3 is TGTGCCAGCAGCCAATCTCCGGGACTAGCCTACGAGCAGTACTTC. It specifies CASSQSPGLAYEQYF.

This clone appeared a few times. The chain joins TRBV5-1 to TRBJ2-7; a weak D match, TRBD1 (5 bases). Trimming shortened V by 5 bases and J by 0 bases, and 9 bases separated the two germline ends. Germline V CDR1 and CDR2: SGHRS, YFSETQ. CDR3 size: 13 residues. The CDR3 nucleotides are TGCGCCAGCAGGACAGATAGCTCCTACGAGCAGTACTTC. It translates to CASRTDSSYEQYF.

The chain joins TRBV7-9 to TRBJ2-1; no firm D call. Germline V gives CDR1 SEHNR, CDR2 FQNEAQ (reference sequence). The CDR3 contains 11 residues. V lost 5 bases, J lost 9 bases, and 8 bases lay in between. CDR3 nucleotide sequence: TGTGCCAGCAGCCTGTCGGTTGAGCAGTTCTTC. Its translation: CASSLSVEQFF.